This T cell receptor beta chain originates from a study of blood T cell repertoires in COVID-19. Method: immunoSEQ multiplex PCR; TCRdb's copy keeps in-frame clones and lacks some. The data show fewer than 250,000 clones, with 75% to 90% seen just once and 6.9% held by the top ten. The ends were cut back, 4 bases at V and 5 bases at J, with 18 bases in the middle. In germline, CDR1 is SGHTA, CDR2 FQGNSA. The CDR3 is 16 residues long. The receptor comes from a man aged 60 to 75 with acute or convalescent COVID-19. Sequenced: peripheral blood. J is TRBJ2-1 and V is TRBV7-2, with D possibly TRBD2 on 6 matching bases. The CDR3 nucleotides are TGTGCCAGCAGCTGGGGCTCCGGGACTTCCAACAATGAGCAGTTCTTC. Encoded protein: CASSWGSGTSNNEQFF.